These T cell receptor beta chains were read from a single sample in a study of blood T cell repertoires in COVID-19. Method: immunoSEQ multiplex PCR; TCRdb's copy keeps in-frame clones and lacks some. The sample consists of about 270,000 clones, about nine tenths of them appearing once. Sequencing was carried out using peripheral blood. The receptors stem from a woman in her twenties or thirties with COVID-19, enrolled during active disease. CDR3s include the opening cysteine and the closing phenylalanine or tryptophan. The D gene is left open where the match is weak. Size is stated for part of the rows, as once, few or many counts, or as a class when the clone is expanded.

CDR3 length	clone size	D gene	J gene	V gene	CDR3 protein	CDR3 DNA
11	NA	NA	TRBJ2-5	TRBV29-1	CSVERGETQYF	TGCAGCGTTGAAAGGGGAGAGACCCAGTACTTC
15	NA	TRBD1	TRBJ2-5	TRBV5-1	CASSTGDRAQETQYF	TGCGCCAGCAGCACCGGGGACAGGGCGCAGGAGACCCAGTACTTC
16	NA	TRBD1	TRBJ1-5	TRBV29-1	CSVTEEGQPRNQPQHF	TGCAGCGTTACCGAAGAGGGACAGCCTAGAAATCAGCCCCAGCATTTT
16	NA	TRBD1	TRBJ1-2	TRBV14	CASSQRDRGLIYGYTF	TGTGCCAGCAGCCAACGCGACAGGGGACTAATCTATGGCTACACCTTC
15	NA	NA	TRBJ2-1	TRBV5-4	CASSLKRGLYNEQFF	TGTGCCAGCAGCTTGAAGCGAGGTCTCTACAATGAGCAGTTCTTC
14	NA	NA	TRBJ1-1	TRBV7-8	CASSLVAVGTEAFF	TGTGCCAGCAGCTTAGTCGCGGTTGGCACTGAAGCTTTCTTT
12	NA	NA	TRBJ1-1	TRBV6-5	CASIREGTEAFF	TGTGCCAGCATTAGGGAGGGCACTGAAGCTTTCTTT
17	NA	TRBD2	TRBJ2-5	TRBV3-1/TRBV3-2	CASSQDRGLAGRQTQYF	TGTGCCAGCAGCCAAGATAGGGGACTAGCGGGGAGACAGACCCAGTACTTC
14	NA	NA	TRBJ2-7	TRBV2	CASSPRTEAYEQYF	TGTGCCAGCAGCCCAAGGACTGAAGCCTACGAGCAGTACTTC
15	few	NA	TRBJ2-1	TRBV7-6	CASSHLAGANNEQFF	TGTGCCAGCAGTCATCTCGCGGGGGCAAACAATGAGCAGTTCTTC
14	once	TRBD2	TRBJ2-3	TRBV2	CAIGTSGGTDTQYF	TGTGCCATCGGGACTAGCGGGGGCACAGATACGCAGTATTTT
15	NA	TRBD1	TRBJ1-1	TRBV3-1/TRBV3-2	CASSQSPGGLYGAFF	TGTGCCAGCAGCCAAAGCCCAGGGGGCTTGTATGGGGCTTTCTTT
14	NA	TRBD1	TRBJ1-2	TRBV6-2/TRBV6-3	CASSQGGSHYGYTF	TGTGCCAGCAGTCAAGGGGGCAGTCACTATGGCTACACCTTC
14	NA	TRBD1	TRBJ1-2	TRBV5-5	CASSLDWGQRGYTF	TGTGCCAGCAGCTTGGATTGGGGACAGCGCGGCTACACCTTC
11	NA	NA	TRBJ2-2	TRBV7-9	CASSLLWELFF	TGTGCCAGCAGCCTCTTGTGGGAGCTGTTTTTT
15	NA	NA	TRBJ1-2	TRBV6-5	CASGALGGSHYGYTF	TGTGCCAGCGGGGCTCTCGGAGGGTCCCACTATGGCTACACCTTC
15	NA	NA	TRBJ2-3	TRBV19	CASKSASGHTDTQYF	TGTGCCAGTAAGTCAGCCAGCGGGCACACAGATACGCAGTATTTT
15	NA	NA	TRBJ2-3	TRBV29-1	CSVAPEGATVDTQYF	TGCAGCGTCGCTCCGGAGGGGGCTACGGTCGATACGCAGTATTTT
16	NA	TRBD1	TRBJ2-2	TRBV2	CASSVQGGRYTGELFF	TGTGCCAGCAGTGTTCAAGGGGGCAGATACACCGGGGAGCTGTTTTTT
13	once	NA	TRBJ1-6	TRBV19	CASRPEGLSPLHF	TGTGCCAGTAGGCCGGAGGGACTCTCACCCCTCCACTTT
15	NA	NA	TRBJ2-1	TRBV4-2	CASSQIVSNYNEQFF	TGTGCCAGCAGCCAAATAGTCTCCAACTACAATGAGCAGTTCTTC
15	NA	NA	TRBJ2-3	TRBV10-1	CASSVADSSTDTQYF	TGCGCCAGCAGTGTAGCGGACTCTAGCACAGATACGCAGTATTTT
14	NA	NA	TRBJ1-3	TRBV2	CASSENIIGNTIYF	TGTGCCAGCAGTGAAAACATAATTGGAAACACCATATATTTT
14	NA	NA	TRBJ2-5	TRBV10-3	CAISEFGGQETQYF	TGTGCCATCAGTGAGTTCGGGGGCCAAGAGACCCAGTACTTC
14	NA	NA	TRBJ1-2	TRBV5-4	CASKWVGRAHGYTF	TGTGCCAGCAAATGGGTCGGGCGGGCGCATGGCTACACCTTC
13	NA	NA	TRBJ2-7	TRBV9	CASSVVTGSEQYF	TGTGCCAGCAGCGTAGTAACAGGTTCCGAGCAGTACTTC
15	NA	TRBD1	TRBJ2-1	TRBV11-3	CASSARQGSSNEQFF	TGTGCCAGCAGCGCCCGACAGGGATCCTCGAATGAGCAGTTCTTC
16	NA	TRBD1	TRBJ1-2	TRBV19	CASSLLPGTGAYGYTF	TGTGCCAGTAGTCTACTCCCCGGGACAGGGGCTTATGGCTACACCTTC
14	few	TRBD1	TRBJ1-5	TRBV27	CASSLRGHNQPQHF	TGTGCCAGCAGCCTCAGGGGGCATAATCAGCCCCAGCATTTT
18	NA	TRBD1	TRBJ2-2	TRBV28	CASSPTPGQGANTGELFF	TGTGCCAGCAGCCCAACACCGGGACAGGGGGCGAACACCGGGGAGCTGTTTTTT
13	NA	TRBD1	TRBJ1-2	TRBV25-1	CASSAHRGHGYTF	TGTGCCAGCAGTGCCCACAGGGGACATGGCTACACCTTC
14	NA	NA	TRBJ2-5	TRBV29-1	CSVEMAHRGETQYF	TGCAGCGTTGAAATGGCCCACCGGGGGGAGACCCAGTACTTC
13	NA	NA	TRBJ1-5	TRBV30	CAWSKGGGAPQHF	TGTGCCTGGAGTAAGGGGGGGGGTGCGCCCCAGCATTTT
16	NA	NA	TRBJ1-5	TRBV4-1	CASSPSGFSSNQPQHF	TGCGCCAGCAGCCCTTCGGGTTTTTCGAGCAATCAGCCCCAGCATTTT
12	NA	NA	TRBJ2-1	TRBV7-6	CASSSLEGAQFF	TGTGCCAGCAGCTCCCTAGAGGGCGCGCAGTTCTTC
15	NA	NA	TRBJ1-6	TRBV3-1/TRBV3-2	CASSQEQTYNSPLHF	TGTGCCAGCAGCCAAGAGCAGACCTATAATTCACCCCTCCACTTT
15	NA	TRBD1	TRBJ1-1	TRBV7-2	CASSSRQGKYTEAFF	TGTGCCAGCAGCTCCCGACAGGGAAAGTACACTGAAGCTTTCTTT
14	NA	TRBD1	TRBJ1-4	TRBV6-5	CASSLMTGVEKLFF	TGTGCCAGCAGTCTCATGACAGGGGTTGAAAAACTGTTTTTT
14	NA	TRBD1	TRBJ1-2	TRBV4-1	CASSHTRGAEGYTF	TGCGCCAGCAGCCATACCAGGGGGGCGGAAGGCTACACCTTC
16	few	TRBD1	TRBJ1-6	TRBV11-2	CASSLRLGQGVSPLHF	TGTGCCAGCAGCTTAAGGTTGGGACAGGGGGTTTCACCCCTCCACTTT
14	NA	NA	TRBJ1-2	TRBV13	CASSFRGAAYGYTF	TGTGCCAGCAGCTTTCGGGGGGCGGCTTATGGCTACACCTTC
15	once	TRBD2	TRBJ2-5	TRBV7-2	CASIRALGSGETQYF	TGTGCCAGCATCCGGGCCTTGGGTAGCGGGGAGACCCAGTACTTC
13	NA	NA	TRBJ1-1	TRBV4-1	CASSLGGGTEAFF	TGCGCCAGCAGCCTGGGAGGGGGGACTGAAGCTTTCTTT
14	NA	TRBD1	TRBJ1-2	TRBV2	CASSSPGQGTVYTF	TGTGCCAGCAGTTCCCCGGGACAGGGGACAGTCTACACCTTC
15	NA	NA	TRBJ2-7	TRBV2	CASRPTRLQTYEQYF	TGTGCCAGCAGGCCAACGCGGCTACAAACCTACGAGCAGTACTTC
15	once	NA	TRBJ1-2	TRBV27	CASSLTVVGRGGYTF	TGTGCCAGCAGTTTAACAGTCGTCGGCAGGGGCGGCTACACCTTC
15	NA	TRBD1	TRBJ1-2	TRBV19	CASSFMDRPNYGYTF	TGTGCCAGTAGTTTCATGGACAGGCCCAACTATGGCTACACCTTC
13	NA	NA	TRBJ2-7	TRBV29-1	CSVERGRPYEQYF	TGCAGCGTTGAAAGGGGCAGGCCCTACGAGCAGTACTTC
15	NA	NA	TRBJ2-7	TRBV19	CASSLGQGGTYEQYF	TGTGCCAGTAGTCTCGGGCAGGGAGGTACCTACGAGCAGTACTTC
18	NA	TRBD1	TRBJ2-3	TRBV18	CASCRDRAILKVTDTQYF	TGTGCCAGCTGCCGGGACAGGGCGATTCTTAAGGTCACAGATACGCAGTATTTT
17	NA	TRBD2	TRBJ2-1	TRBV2	CASSDLAGGLSYNEQFF	TGTGCCAGCAGTGACCTAGCGGGGGGCCTCTCCTACAATGAGCAGTTCTTC
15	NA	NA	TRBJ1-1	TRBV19	CASSISDRLGTEAFF	TGTGCCAGTAGTATAAGCGACAGGTTAGGTACTGAAGCTTTCTTT
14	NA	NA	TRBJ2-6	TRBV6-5	CASSRSLGANVLTF	TGTGCCAGCAGCCGGTCTCTTGGGGCCAACGTCCTGACTTTC
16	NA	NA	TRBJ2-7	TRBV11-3	CASSSSLGEDSYEQYF	TGTGCCAGCAGCTCCTCTCTAGGCGAGGACTCCTACGAGCAGTACTTC
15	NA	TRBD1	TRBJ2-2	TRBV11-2	CASSLGQGASGELFF	TGTGCCAGCAGCCTGGGACAGGGGGCATCCGGGGAGCTGTTTTTT
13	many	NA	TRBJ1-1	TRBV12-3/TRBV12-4	CASSLQKNTEAFF	TGTGCCAGCAGTTTACAGAAGAACACTGAAGCTTTCTTT
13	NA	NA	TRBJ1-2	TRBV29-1	CSVQGTPGSGYTF	TGCAGCGTTCAGGGTACCCCCGGTAGCGGCTACACCTTC
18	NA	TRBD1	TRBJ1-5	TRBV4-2	CASSQPGQGDYSNQPQHF	TGTGCCAGCAGCCAACCGGGACAGGGTGATTATAGCAATCAGCCCCAGCATTTT